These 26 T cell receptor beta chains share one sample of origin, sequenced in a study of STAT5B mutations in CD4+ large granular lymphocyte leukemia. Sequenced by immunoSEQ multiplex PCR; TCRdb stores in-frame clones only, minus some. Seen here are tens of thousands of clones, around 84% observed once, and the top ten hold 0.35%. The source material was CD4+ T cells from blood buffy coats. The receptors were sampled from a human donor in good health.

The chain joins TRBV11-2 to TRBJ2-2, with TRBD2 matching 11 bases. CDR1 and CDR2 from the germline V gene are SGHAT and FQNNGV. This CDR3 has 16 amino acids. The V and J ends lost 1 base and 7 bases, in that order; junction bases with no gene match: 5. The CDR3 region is CASSLGVSGRVGELFF. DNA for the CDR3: TGTGCCAGCAGCTTAGGAGTTAGCGGGAGGGTCGGGGAGCTGTTTTTT.

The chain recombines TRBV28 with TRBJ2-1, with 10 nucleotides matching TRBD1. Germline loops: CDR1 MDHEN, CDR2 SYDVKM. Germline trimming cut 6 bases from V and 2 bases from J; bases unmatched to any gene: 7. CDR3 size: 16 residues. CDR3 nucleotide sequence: TGTGCCAGCAGCACAGACAGGGGGCCTACCTACAATGAGCAGTTCTTC. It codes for CASSTDRGPTYNEQFF. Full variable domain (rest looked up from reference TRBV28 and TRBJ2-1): DVKVTQSSRYLVKRTGEKVFLECVQDMDHENMFWYRQDPGLGLRLIYFSYDVKMKEKGDIPEGYSVSREKKERFSLILESASTNQTSMYLCASSTDRGPTYNEQFFGPGTRLTVL.

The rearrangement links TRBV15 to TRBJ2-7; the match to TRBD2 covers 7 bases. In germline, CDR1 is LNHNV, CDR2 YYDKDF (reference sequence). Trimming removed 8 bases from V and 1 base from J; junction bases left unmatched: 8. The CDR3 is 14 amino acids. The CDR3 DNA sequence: TGTGCCACCGCCGGTCCAGCGGGATCCTACGAGCAGTACTTC. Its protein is CATAGPAGSYEQYF.

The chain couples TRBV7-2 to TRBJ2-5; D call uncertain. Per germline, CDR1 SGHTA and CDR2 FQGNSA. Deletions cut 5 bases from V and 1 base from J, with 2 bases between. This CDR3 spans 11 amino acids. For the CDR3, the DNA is TGTGCCAGCAGCATCCAAGAGACCCAGTACTTC. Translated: CASSIQETQYF.

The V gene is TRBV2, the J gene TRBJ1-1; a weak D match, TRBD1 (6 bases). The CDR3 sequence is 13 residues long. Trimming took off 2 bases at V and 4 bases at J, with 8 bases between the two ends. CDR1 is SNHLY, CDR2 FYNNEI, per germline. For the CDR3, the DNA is TGTGCCAGCAGTGAACAGGGGATCACTGAAGCTTTCTTT. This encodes CASSEQGITEAFF. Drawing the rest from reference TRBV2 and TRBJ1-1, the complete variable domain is EPEVTQTPSHQVTQMGQEVILRCVPISNHLYFYWYRQILGQKVEFLVSFYNNEISEKSEIFDDQFSVERPDGSNFTLKIRSTKLEDSAMYFCASSEQGITEAFFGQGTRLTVV.

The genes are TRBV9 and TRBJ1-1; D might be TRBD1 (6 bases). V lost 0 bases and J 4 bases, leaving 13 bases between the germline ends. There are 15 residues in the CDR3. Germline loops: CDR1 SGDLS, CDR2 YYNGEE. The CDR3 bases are TGTGCCAGCAGCGTAGCCCAGGGGCTGGTCACTGAAGCTTTCTTT. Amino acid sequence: CASSVAQGLVTEAFF.

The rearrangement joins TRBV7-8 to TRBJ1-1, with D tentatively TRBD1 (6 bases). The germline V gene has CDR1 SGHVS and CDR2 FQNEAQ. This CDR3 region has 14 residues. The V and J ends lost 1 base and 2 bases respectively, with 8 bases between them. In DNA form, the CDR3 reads TGTGCCAGCAGCTTAGAGACAGGAAACACTGAAGCTTTCTTT. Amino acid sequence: CASSLETGNTEAFF.

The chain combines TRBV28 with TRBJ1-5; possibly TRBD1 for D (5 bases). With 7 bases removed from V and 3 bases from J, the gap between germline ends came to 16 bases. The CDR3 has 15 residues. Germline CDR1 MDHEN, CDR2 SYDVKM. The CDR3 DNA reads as TGTGCCAGCACCCTCCCCCGGGGCTCCAATCAGCCCCAGCATTTT. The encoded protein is CASTLPRGSNQPQHF. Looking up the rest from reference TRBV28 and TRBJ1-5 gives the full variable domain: DVKVTQSSRYLVKRTGEKVFLECVQDMDHENMFWYRQDPGLGLRLIYFSYDVKMKEKGDIPEGYSVSREKKERFSLILESASTNQTSMYLCASTLPRGSNQPQHFGDGTRLSIL.

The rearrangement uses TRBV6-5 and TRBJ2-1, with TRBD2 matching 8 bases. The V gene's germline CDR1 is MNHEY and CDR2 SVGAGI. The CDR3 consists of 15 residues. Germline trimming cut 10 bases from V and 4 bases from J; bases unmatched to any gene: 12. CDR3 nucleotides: TGTGCCACCAATGGAGCGGGAGCACCATACAATGAGCAGTTCTTC. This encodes CATNGAGAPYNEQFF.

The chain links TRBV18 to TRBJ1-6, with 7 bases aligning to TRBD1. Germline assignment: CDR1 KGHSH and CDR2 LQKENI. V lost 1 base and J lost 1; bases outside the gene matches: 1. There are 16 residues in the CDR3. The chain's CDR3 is CASSPQGASYNSPLHF. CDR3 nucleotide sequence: TGTGCCAGCTCACCACAGGGGGCTTCCTATAATTCACCCCTCCACTTT.

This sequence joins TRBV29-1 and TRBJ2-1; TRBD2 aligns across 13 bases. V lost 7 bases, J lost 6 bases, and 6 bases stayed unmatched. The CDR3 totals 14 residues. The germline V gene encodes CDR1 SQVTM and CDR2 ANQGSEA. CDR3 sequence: CSAPRTSGGNEQFF. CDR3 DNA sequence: TGCAGCGCCCCTCGGACTAGCGGGGGCAATGAGCAGTTCTTC.

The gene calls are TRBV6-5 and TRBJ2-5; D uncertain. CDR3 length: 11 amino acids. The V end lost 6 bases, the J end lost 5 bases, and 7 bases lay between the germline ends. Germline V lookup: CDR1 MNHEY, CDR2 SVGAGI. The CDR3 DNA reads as TGTGCCAGCAGGGGTAGGGAGACCCAGTACTTC. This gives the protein CASRGRETQYF.

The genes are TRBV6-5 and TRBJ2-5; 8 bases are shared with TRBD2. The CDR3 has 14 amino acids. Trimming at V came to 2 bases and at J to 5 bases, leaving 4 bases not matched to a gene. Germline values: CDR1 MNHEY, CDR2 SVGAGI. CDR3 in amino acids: CASSYRVAGETQYF. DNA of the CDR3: TGTGCCAGCAGTTACCGGGTAGCGGGGGAGACCCAGTACTTC.

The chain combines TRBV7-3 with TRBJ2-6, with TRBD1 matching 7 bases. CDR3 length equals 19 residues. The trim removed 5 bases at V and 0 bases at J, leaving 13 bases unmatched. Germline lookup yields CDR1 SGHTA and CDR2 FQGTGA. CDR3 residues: CASSVGTAHTLSGANVLTF. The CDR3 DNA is TGTGCCAGCAGCGTCGGGACAGCGCATACCCTCTCTGGGGCCAACGTCCTGACTTTC. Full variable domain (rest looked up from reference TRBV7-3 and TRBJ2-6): GAGVSQTPSNKVTEKGKYVELRCDPISGHTALYWYRQSLGQGPEFLIYFQGTGAADDSGLPNDRFFAVRPEGSVSTLKIQRTERGDSAVYLCASSVGTAHTLSGANVLTFGAGSRLTVL.

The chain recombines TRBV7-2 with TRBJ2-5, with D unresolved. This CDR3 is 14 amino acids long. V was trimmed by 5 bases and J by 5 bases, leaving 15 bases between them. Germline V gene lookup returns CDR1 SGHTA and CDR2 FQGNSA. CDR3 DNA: TGTGCCAGCAGCAAAAATAGTCCCAGGGAGACCCAGTACTTC. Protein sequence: CASSKNSPRETQYF.

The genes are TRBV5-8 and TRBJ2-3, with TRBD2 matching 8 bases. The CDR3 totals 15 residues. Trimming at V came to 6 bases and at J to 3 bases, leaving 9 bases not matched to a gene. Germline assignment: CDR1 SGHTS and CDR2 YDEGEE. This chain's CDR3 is CASNPSAGGTDTQYF. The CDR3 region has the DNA TGTGCCAGCAACCCCTCGGCGGGAGGAACAGATACGCAGTATTTT.

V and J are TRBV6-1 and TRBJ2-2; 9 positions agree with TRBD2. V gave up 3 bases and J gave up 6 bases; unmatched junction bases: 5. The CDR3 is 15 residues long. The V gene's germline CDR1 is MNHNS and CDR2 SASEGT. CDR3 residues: CASSEVAGVPGELFF. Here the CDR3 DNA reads TGTGCCAGCAGTGAGGTAGCGGGAGTCCCCGGGGAGCTGTTTTTT.

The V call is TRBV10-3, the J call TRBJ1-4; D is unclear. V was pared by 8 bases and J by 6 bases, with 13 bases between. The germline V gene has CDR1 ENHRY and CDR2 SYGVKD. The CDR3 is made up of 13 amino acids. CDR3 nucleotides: TGTGCCATCGGGGATCCTCGAGATGAAAAACTGTTTTTT. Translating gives CAIGDPRDEKLFF.

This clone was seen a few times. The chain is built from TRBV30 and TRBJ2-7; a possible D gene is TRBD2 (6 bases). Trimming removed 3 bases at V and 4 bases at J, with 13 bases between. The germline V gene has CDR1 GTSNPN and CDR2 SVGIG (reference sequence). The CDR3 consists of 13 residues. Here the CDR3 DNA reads TGTGCCTGGAGGGAGGGGCTAGCTTACGAGCAGTACTTC. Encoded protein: CAWREGLAYEQYF.

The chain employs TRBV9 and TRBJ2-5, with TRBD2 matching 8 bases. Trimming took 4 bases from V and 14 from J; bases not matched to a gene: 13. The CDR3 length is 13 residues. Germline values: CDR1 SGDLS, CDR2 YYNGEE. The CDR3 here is CASSTQGLAAQYF. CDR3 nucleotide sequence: TGTGCCAGCAGCACCCAAGGACTAGCCGCTCAATACTTC.

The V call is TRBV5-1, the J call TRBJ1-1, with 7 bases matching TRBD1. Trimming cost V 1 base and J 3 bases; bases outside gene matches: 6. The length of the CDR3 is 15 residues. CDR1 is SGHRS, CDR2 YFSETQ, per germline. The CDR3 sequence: CASSLNGQGDTEAFF. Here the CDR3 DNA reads TGCGCCAGCAGCTTGAATGGTCAGGGGGACACTGAAGCTTTCTTT.

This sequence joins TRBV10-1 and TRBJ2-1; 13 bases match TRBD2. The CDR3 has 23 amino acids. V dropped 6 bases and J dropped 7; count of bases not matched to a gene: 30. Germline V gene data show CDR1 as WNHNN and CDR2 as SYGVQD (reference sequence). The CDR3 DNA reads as TGCGCCAGCAGATATCCCGGGACAGGATTCCCACAAAGACTAGCGGGAGGCCAGAATGAGCAGTTCTTC. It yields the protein CASRYPGTGFPQRLAGGQNEQFF.

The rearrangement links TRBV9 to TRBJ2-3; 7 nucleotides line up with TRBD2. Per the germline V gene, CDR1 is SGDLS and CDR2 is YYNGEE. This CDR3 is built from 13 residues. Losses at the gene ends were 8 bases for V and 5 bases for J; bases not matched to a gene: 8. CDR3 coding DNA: TGTGCCAGTTGGACTAGTCCGGGAGATACGCAGTATTTT. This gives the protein CASWTSPGDTQYF.

The CDR3 nucleotides read TGTGCCAGCAGCTTACCCTGGACTAGCGGGATCTCCTACGAGCAGTACTTC. It yields the protein CASSLPWTSGISYEQYF. The chain joins TRBV7-8 to TRBJ2-7, with 12 bases aligning to TRBD2. In germline, CDR1 is SGHVS, CDR2 FQNEAQ. The CDR3 runs to 17 residues. V lost 2 bases and J lost 0; bases outside the gene matches: 5.

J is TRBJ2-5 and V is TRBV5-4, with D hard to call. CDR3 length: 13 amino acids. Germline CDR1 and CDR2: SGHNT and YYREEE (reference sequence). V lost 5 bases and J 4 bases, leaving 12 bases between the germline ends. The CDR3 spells CASSSQVRETQYF. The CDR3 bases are TGTGCCAGCAGTTCCCAAGTAAGAGAGACCCAGTACTTC.

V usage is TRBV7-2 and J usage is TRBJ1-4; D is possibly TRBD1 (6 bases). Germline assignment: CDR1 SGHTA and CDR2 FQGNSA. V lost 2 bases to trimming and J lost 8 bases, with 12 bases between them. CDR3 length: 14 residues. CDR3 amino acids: CASSLRRGEEKLFF. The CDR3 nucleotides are TGTGCCAGCAGCTTACGAAGGGGGGAGGAAAAACTGTTTTTT.